This passage covers 30 T cell receptor beta chains from one sample sequenced in a study of cytomegalovirus exposure and HLA in healthy donors. Measured with immunoSEQ multiplex PCR; TCRdb has only the in-frame clones, and not every one. Altogether about 150,000 clones are present, more than 80% being singletons, with the ten largest covering about 6.6%. Sequences were obtained from PBMCs. These receptors all come from a woman in her twenties or thirties in good health and CMV-seropositive.

V and J are TRBV28 and TRBJ2-7, with 8 positions matching TRBD2. This CDR3 is built from 13 residues. Germline CDR1 MDHEN, CDR2 SYDVKM. The junction had 9 bases not matched to a gene; V was cut back by 8 bases and J by 6 bases. The CDR3 nucleotides read TGTGCCAGCCACCAGCGGGAGAGTTCCGAGCAGTACTTC. Encoded protein: CASHQRESSEQYF.

V and J are TRBV5-4 and TRBJ2-3; tentative D call: TRBD1 (6 bases). The germline V gene encodes CDR1 SGHNT and CDR2 YYREEE (reference sequence). The CDR3 runs to 14 residues. The V end lost 3 bases, the J end lost 4 bases, and 12 bases lay between the germline ends. In nucleotides, the CDR3 is TGTGCCAGCAGCTCTCGGACAGAAGCAGATACGCAGTATTTT. It yields the protein CASSSRTEADTQYF.

This chain uses TRBV29-1 with TRBJ2-1; the match to TRBD1 covers 10 bases. Germline CDR1 is SQVTM and CDR2 is ANQGSEA. V was pared by 5 bases and J by 5 bases, with 6 bases of the junction left unmatched. The CDR3 runs 14 residues. CDR3 sequence reads: CSVNSGQGNNEQFF. As DNA, the CDR3 is TGCAGCGTTAACTCGGGACAGGGGAACAATGAGCAGTTCTTC.

The CDR3 sequence is CASSRPGLQGSSPLHF. The CDR3 region has the DNA TGTGCCAGCAGCCGACCGGGCCTCCAGGGGAGTTCACCCCTCCACTTT. The chain couples TRBV5-5 to TRBJ1-6; tentatively, D is TRBD1 (6 bases). Germline assignment: CDR1 SGHKS and CDR2 YYEKEE (reference sequence). V was trimmed by 4 bases and J by 9 bases, leaving 20 bases between them. The CDR3 totals 16 residues.

The chain joins TRBV2 to TRBJ2-5, with D possibly matching TRBD1 (6 bases). The germline CDR1 and CDR2 sequences are SNHLY and FYNNEI. CDR3 length equals 16 residues. V shed 6 bases and J shed 4 bases, with 21 bases lying between them. Written as DNA, the CDR3 is TGTGCCAGCAGCCTCAATCCGACAGGTAGAGGAGAGACCCAGTACTTC. Its protein is CASSLNPTGRGETQYF. The whole variable domain, remainder taken from reference TRBV2 and TRBJ2-5, is EPEVTQTPSHQVTQMGQEVILRCVPISNHLYFYWYRQILGQKVEFLVSFYNNEISEKSEIFDDQFSVERPDGSNFTLKIRSTKLEDSAMYFCASSLNPTGRGETQYFGPGTRLLVL.

The V and J genes are TRBV28 and TRBJ2-7, with 10 bases matching TRBD1. The J segment lost 7 bases and the V segment lost 6 bases, leaving 9 bases of the junction unmatched. The CDR3 has 14 amino acids. Germline V lookup: CDR1 MDHEN, CDR2 SYDVKM. CDR3 coding DNA: TGTGCCAGCAGAACCGGGACAGGGGCGAGTGAGCAGTACTTC. Its protein product is CASRTGTGASEQYF.

This rearrangement joins TRBV19 to TRBJ2-1, with 9 bases identical to TRBD2. CDR1 is LNHDA and CDR2 is SQIVND in the germline V gene (reference sequence). With V trimmed by 7 bases and J by 8 bases, 15 bases remained unmatched. The CDR3 has 16 amino acids. In DNA, the CDR3 is TGTGCCAGTAAGACGGCGGCCGCTAGCGGGAAGGATGAGCAGTTCTTC. Its protein product is CASKTAAASGKDEQFF.

V is TRBV6-5 and J is TRBJ1-1; D gene unclear. The CDR3 contains 14 residues. Germline V gene sequence: CDR1 MNHEY, CDR2 SVGAGI. Trimming took off 2 bases at V and 0 bases at J, with 7 bases between the two ends. DNA for the CDR3: TGTGCCAGCAGTTACGGGCAGCTGAACACTGAAGCTTTCTTT. It yields the protein CASSYGQLNTEAFF.

The rearrangement uses TRBV7-8 and TRBJ2-2; 8 bases fit TRBD2. The germline V gene encodes CDR1 SGHVS and CDR2 FQNEAQ. V shed 0 bases and J 2 bases; nucleotides not matched to a gene: 8. This CDR3 contains 18 residues. The CDR3 DNA follows: TGTGCCAGCAGCTTAGCGCGGAGGGGGACTAGAAACACCGGGGAGCTGTTTTTT. It codes for CASSLARRGTRNTGELFF. The complete variable domain, with remaining parts taken from reference TRBV7-8 and TRBJ2-2, reads GAGVSQSPRYKVAKRGQDVALRCDPISGHVSLFWYQQALGQGPEFLTYFQNEAQLDKSGLPSDRFFAERPEGSVSTLKIQRTQQEDSAVYLCASSLARRGTRNTGELFFGEGSRLTVL.

This clone has only one observation. This chain connects TRBV9 to TRBJ1-1; TRBD1 is a possible D gene (6 bases). From germline, CDR1 is SGDLS and CDR2 YYNGEE. Trimming left V 2 bases short and J 4 bases short, with 15 bases between. The CDR3 contains 15 residues. The CDR3 DNA follows: TGTGCCAGCAGCGTCAGACCAGGGGAAACCACTGAAGCTTTCTTT. It specifies CASSVRPGETTEAFF.

The chain employs TRBV5-6 and TRBJ2-1; 10 positions match TRBD1. The CDR3 loop spans 15 amino acids. Trimming cost V 4 bases and J 2 bases; bases outside gene matches: 3. Germline CDR1 is SGHDT and CDR2 is YYEEEE. The CDR3 DNA reads TGTGCCAGCAGCATAGGACAGGGGGCCTACAATGAGCAGTTCTTC. Translation gives CASSIGQGAYNEQFF.

The V call is TRBV2, the J call TRBJ1-5; D may be TRBD1 (5 bases). This CDR3 spans 15 amino acids. Germline CDR1 SNHLY, CDR2 FYNNEI. The V end was cut by 4 bases, the J end by 6 bases, with 16 bases between. CDR3 nucleotides: TGTGCCAGCAGTGGAGAGCAGGGAGGTTTTCAGCCCCAGCATTTT. It specifies CASSGEQGGFQPQHF.

This chain uses TRBV5-6 with TRBJ2-1; D possibly corresponds to TRBD2 (6 bases). Germline CDR1 reads SGHDT; CDR2 reads YYEEEE. This CDR3 comprises 17 residues. Trimming shortened V by 4 bases and J by 0 bases, and 17 bases separated the two germline ends. CDR3 nucleotide sequence: TGTGCCAGCAGCCAAGGTCCGGGACTGAGCTCCTACAATGAGCAGTTCTTC. It translates to CASSQGPGLSSYNEQFF.

This clone was detected only once. The chain uses TRBV6-1 and TRBJ2-3, with D maybe TRBD1 (5 bases). Germline assignment: CDR1 MNHNS and CDR2 SASEGT. V was pared by 3 bases and J by 2 bases, with 12 bases between. CDR3 length equals 15 residues. CDR3 sequence (DNA): TGTGCCAGCAGTGACAGGGTAGGATTCACAGATACGCAGTATTTT. It encodes CASSDRVGFTDTQYF.

The rearrangement joins TRBV28 to TRBJ2-2, with TRBD1 identical over 9 bases. Trimming at V came to 3 bases and at J to 9 bases, leaving 11 bases not matched to a gene. Germline lookup yields CDR1 MDHEN and CDR2 SYDVKM. This CDR3 has 16 amino acids. In DNA form, the CDR3 reads TGTGCCAGCAGTTTTACAGGGGGCGCCGGGTCATGGGAGCTGTTTTTT. It is translated as CASSFTGGAGSWELFF.

This clone was seen more than once but under ten times. This chain connects TRBV11-2 to TRBJ2-3, with 9 positions matching TRBD2. Germline CDR1 SGHAT, CDR2 FQNNGV. CDR3 length: 17 amino acids. Losses at the gene ends were 3 bases for V and 8 bases for J; bases not matched to a gene: 15. The CDR3: CASSFRAGGRTLATQYF. The CDR3 DNA sequence: TGTGCCAGCAGCTTCAGGGCGGGAGGGCGGACTTTGGCTACGCAGTATTTT.

The rearrangement uses TRBV27 and TRBJ1-5; a possible D gene is TRBD1 (6 bases). CDR1 is MNHEY and CDR2 is SMNVEV in the germline V gene (reference sequence). CDR3 length equals 14 residues. Trimming took off 4 bases at V and 4 bases at J, with 11 bases between the two ends. Here the CDR3 reads CASSSMGANQPQHF. The CDR3 DNA follows: TGTGCCAGCAGTTCGATGGGGGCGAATCAGCCCCAGCATTTT.

The V gene is TRBV11-2, the J gene TRBJ2-5, with 7 bases that match TRBD2. Germline V gene lookup returns CDR1 SGHAT and CDR2 FQNNGV. The trim removed 4 bases at V and 5 bases at J, leaving 7 bases unmatched. The CDR3 is 14 residues long. The CDR3 reads CASSSGLVGETQYF. CDR3 nucleotide sequence: TGTGCCAGCAGCTCAGGACTAGTCGGGGAGACCCAGTACTTC.

The chain is built from TRBV6-5 and TRBJ2-1; the D gene is possibly TRBD2 (7 bases). The CDR3 loop spans 15 amino acids. Per the germline V gene, CDR1 is MNHEY and CDR2 is SVGAGI. V shed 7 bases and J shed 6 bases, with 19 bases lying between them. CDR3 sequence reads: CASNPRGLGGNEQFF. The DNA for the CDR3 is TGTGCCAGCAACCCACGCGGACTAGGGGGCAATGAGCAGTTCTTC.

This clone appeared a few times. The chain couples TRBV27 to TRBJ1-1; D remains unclear. The CDR3 runs 19 residues. Germline V CDR1 and CDR2: MNHEY, SMNVEV (reference sequence). V shed 8 bases and J shed 0 bases, with 28 bases lying between them. CDR3 region: CASLKEGSGLASMNTEAFF. The CDR3 DNA reads TGTGCCAGCCTTAAAGAGGGAAGTGGTCTTGCGAGCATGAACACTGAAGCTTTCTTT.

This chain links TRBV28 with TRBJ2-3; 8 bases are a match to TRBD2. V lost 7 bases to trimming and J lost 6 bases; unmatched junction nucleotides: 9. The CDR3 runs to 14 residues. Germline lookup yields CDR1 MDHEN and CDR2 SYDVKM. CDR3 in DNA: TGTGCCAGCAATGGCGGGGGGCCATGGGATACGCAGTATTTT. This gives the protein CASNGGGPWDTQYF.

J is TRBJ2-3 and V is TRBV7-2; TRBD2 might be the D (7 bases). The germline V gene has CDR1 SGHTA and CDR2 FQGNSA. The CDR3 spans 17 residues. Trimming took 1 base from V and 4 from J, leaving 18 bases between them. CDR3 coding DNA: TGTGCCAGCAGCTTAGACGCGGGGGCATCTAGGGCAGATACGCAGTATTTT. Amino acid sequence: CASSLDAGASRADTQYF.

V usage is TRBV7-9 and J usage is TRBJ2-1; the match to TRBD2 covers 12 bases. In germline, CDR1 is SEHNR, CDR2 FQNEAQ (reference sequence). With V trimmed by 5 bases and J by 3 bases, 2 bases remained unmatched. This CDR3 is 15 amino acids long. CDR3 nucleotide sequence: TGTGCCAGCAGCGCGGGACTAGCGGGCTACAATGAGCAGTTCTTC. Protein product: CASSAGLAGYNEQFF.

In this sample, this clone turned up once. V gene TRBV6-6 combines with J gene TRBJ2-7; 8 bases align to TRBD1. Germline CDR1 MNHNY, CDR2 SVGAGI (reference sequence). The CDR3 is 14 residues long. The V and J ends lost 5 bases and 2 bases, in that order; junction bases with no gene match: 5. CDR3: CASSPTGGPYEQYF. The CDR3 nucleotides read TGTGCCAGCAGTCCCACAGGGGGTCCCTACGAGCAGTACTTC.

On this clone itself: The same CDR3 arises from other DNA sequences in this sample as well. The chain employs TRBV5-1 and TRBJ2-1, with D maybe TRBD2 (5 bases). Germline V CDR1 and CDR2: SGHRS, YFSETQ. The CDR3 is made up of 14 amino acids. Trimming cost V 2 bases and J 0 bases, with 6 bases left between them. The CDR3 DNA is TGCGCCAGCAGCTTAAGCGGCTCCTACAATGAGCAGTTCTTC. Its translation is CASSLSGSYNEQFF.

This chain uses TRBV6-4 with TRBJ2-2; 7 positions match TRBD1. The CDR3 runs 16 residues. CDR1 and CDR2 from the germline V gene are MRHNA and SNTAGT. V gave up 10 bases and J gave up 1 base; unmatched junction bases: 12. The CDR3 loop is CATHVTGTENTGELFF. Here the CDR3 DNA reads TGTGCCACCCATGTTACGGGGACAGAGAACACCGGGGAGCTGTTTTTT.

This clone came up once. The J gene is TRBJ2-2, the V gene TRBV5-1, with a tentative D call TRBD2 (6 bases). CDR3 length equals 16 residues. Germline loops: CDR1 SGHRS, CDR2 YFSETQ. Trimming took 4 bases from V and 4 from J, leaving 17 bases between them. The CDR3 region is CASSPGTAISTGELFF. CDR3 nucleotides: TGCGCCAGCAGCCCAGGGACTGCGATAAGCACCGGGGAGCTGTTTTTT.

CDR3 bases: TGTGCCAGCAGCTTTCAGGGTTCTGAAGCTTTCTTT. Its protein product is CASSFQGSEAFF. The chain links TRBV5-4 to TRBJ1-1, with a possible D match to TRBD1 (5 bases). Germline CDR1 reads SGHNT; CDR2 reads YYREEE (reference sequence). V was pared by 2 bases and J by 6 bases, with 8 bases between. The CDR3 runs to 12 residues.

The genes are TRBV6-5 and TRBJ1-4, with D perhaps TRBD1 (6 bases). Germline V gene sequence: CDR1 MNHEY, CDR2 SVGAGI. The CDR3 is made up of 14 amino acids. Trimming left V 2 bases short and J 5 bases short, with 9 bases between. The CDR3 protein is CASSYGGPNEKLFF. CDR3 in DNA: TGTGCCAGCAGTTACGGGGGCCCGAATGAAAAACTGTTTTTT.

The chain combines TRBV4-1 with TRBJ1-5, with a tentative D call TRBD1 (5 bases). Germline lookup yields CDR1 MGHRA and CDR2 YSYEKL. CDR3 size: 16 residues. Trimming removed 3 bases from V and 6 bases from J, with 18 bases in between. CDR3 DNA sequence: TGCGCCAGCAGCCAGAGGGACTCCCCGTGGGGTCAGCCCCAGCATTTT. Translation: CASSQRDSPWGQPQHF.